This T cell receptor beta chain was recorded in a study of T cells in Graves' hyperthyroidism and ophthalmopathy. Looking at the study overall: Prior to any treatment, at the point of initial diagnosis, peripheral blood was collected. Findings and limits, study-wide: Ophthalmopathy prediction by the model preceded onset by a median approximately 6.1 months. Most thyroid clonotypes expanded above 0.001 appeared in blood too.

This CDR3 comprises 15 residues. As to this clonotype: Its antigen is unknown. One junction end does not reproduce the germline sequence, and a read error may be involved.

TCR beta CDR3 regions were amplified from RNA transcripts. Initially, a first-round RT-PCR of the TCR CDR3 employed the HTBI primer set. Each CDR3 protein is one row after TCRdb ran MiXCR on the multiplex PCR reads. The sample has 500,000 or so distinct CDR3 sequences, more than 15% seen once. Diagnoses rested on clinical symptoms, serum thyroxine and TRAb, thyroid ultrasound and orbital computed tomography. Sequencing used blood. This sequence was found in a woman aged 25 to 39 with Graves' ophthalmopathy. The chain has TRBV12-3 or TRBV12-4 and TRBJ2-7; no clear D. CDR3 region: CASSSAVFSTYEQYF. DNA of the CDR3: TGCGCCAGCAGTTCCGCAGTGTTTTCCACCTACGAGCAGTACTTC.